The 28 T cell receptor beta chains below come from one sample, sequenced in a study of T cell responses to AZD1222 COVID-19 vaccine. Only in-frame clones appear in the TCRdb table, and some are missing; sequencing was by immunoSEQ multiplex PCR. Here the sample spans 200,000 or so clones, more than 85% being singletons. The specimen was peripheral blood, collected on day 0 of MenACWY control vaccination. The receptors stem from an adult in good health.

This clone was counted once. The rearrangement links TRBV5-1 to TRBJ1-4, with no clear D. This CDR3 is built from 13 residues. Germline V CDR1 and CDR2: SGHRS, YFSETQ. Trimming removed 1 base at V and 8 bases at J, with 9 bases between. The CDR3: CASSLNTAEKLFF. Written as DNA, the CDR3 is TGCGCCAGCAGCTTGAATACAGCCGAAAAACTGTTTTTT.

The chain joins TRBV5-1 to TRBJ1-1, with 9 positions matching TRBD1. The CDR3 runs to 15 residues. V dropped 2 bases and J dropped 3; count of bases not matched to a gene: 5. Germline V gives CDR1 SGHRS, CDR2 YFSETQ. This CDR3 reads CASSLQGARDTEAFF. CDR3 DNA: TGCGCCAGCAGCTTACAGGGGGCGCGGGACACTGAAGCTTTCTTT. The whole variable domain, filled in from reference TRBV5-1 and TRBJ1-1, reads KAGVTQTPRYLIKTRGQQVTLSCSPISGHRSVSWYQQTPGQGLQFLFEYFSETQRNKGNFPGRFSGRQFSNSRSEMNVSTLELGDSALYLCASSLQGARDTEAFFGQGTRLTVV.

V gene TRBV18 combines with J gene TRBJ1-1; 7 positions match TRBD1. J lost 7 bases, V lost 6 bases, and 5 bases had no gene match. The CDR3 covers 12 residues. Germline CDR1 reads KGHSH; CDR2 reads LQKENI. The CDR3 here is CASSPTGNEAFF. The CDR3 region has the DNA TGTGCCAGCTCCCCGACAGGGAATGAAGCTTTCTTT. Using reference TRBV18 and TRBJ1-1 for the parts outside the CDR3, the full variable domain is NAGVMQNPRHLVRRRGQEARLRCSPMKGHSHVYWYRQLPEEGLKFMVYLQKENIIDESGMPKERFSAEFPKEGPSILRIQQVVRGDSAAYFCASSPTGNEAFFGQGTRLTVV.

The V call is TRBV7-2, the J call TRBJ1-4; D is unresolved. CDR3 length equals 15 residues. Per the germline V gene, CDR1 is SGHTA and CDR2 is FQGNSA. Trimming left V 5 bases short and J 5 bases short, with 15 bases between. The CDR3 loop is CASSAKLGLNEKLFF. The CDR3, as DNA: TGTGCCAGCAGCGCGAAGCTTGGCCTGAATGAAAAACTGTTTTTT. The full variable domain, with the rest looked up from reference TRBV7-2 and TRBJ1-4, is GAGVSQSPSNKVTEKGKDVELRCDPISGHTALYWYRQSLGQGLEFLIYFQGNSAPDKSGLPSDRFSAERTGGSVSTLTIQRTQQEDSAVYLCASSAKLGLNEKLFFGSGTQLSVL.

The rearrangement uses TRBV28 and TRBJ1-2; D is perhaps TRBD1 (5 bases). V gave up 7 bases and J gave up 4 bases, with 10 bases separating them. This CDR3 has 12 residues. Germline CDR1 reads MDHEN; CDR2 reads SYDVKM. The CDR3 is CASTRDVYGYTF. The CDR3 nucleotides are TGTGCCAGCACCCGGGACGTCTATGGCTACACCTTC.

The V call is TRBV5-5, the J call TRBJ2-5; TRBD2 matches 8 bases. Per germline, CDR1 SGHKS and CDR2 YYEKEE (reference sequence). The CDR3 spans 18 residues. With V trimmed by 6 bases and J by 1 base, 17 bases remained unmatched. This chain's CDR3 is CASTRLSVAGPIQETQYF. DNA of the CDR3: TGTGCCAGCACCCGACTGAGCGTAGCGGGACCCATCCAAGAGACCCAGTACTTC.

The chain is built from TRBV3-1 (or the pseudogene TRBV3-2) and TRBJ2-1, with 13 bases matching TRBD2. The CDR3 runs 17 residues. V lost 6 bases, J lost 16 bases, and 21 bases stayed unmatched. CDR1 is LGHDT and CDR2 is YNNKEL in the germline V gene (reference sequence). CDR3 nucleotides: TGTGCCAGCAGTAGATACCTGACTAGCGGGGGGACCGAGTTGCTATTCTTC. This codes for CASSRYLTSGGTELLFF.

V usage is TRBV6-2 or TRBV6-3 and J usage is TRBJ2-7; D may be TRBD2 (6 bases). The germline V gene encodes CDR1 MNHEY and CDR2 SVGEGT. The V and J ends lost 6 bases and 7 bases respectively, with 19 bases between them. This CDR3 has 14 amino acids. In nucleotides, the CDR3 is TGTGCCAGCAGCAACCCCCGGGACTCCGGAGAGCAGTACTTC. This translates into CASSNPRDSGEQYF.

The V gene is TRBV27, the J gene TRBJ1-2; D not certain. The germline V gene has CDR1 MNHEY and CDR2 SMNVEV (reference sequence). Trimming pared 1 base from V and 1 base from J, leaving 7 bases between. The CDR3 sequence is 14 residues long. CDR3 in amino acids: CASSLWSGNYGYTF. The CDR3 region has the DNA TGTGCCAGCAGTTTATGGTCGGGTAACTATGGCTACACCTTC.

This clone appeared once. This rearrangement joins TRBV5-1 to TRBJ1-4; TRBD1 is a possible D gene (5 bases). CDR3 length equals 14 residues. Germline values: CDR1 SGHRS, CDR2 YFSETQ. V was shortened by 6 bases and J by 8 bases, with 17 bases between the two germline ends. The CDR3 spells CASTTLGVGEKLFF. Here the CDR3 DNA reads TGCGCCAGCACCACACTGGGGGTAGGGGAAAAACTGTTTTTT.

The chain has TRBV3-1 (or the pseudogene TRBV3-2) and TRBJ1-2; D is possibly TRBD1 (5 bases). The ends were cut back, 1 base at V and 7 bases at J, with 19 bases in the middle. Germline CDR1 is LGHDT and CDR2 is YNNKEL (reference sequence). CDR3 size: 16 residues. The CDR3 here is CASSQAGLLYPLGYTF. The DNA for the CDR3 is TGTGCCAGCAGCCAAGCGGGACTCCTCTACCCCCTTGGCTACACCTTC.

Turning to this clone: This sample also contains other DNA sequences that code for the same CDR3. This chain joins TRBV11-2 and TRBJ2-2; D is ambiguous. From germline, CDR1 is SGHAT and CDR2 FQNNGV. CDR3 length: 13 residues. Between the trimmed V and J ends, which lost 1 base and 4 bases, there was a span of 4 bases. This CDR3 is CASSLGGTGELFF. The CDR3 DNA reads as TGTGCCAGCAGCTTAGGCGGCACCGGGGAGCTGTTTTTT.

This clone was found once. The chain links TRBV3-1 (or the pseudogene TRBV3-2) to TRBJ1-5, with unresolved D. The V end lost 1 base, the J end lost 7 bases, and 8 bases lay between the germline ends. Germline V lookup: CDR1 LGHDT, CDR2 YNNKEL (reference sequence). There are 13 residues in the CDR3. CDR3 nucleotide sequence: TGTGCCAGCAGCCAAGTCCCCGGGCAGCCCCAGCATTTT. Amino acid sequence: CASSQVPGQPQHF.

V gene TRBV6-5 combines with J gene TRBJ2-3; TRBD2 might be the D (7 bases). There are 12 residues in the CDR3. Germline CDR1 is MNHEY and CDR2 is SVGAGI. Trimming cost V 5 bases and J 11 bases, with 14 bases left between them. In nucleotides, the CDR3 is TGTGCCAGCAGTCCTAGGGGGGGAGGGCAGTATTTT. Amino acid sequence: CASSPRGGGQYF.

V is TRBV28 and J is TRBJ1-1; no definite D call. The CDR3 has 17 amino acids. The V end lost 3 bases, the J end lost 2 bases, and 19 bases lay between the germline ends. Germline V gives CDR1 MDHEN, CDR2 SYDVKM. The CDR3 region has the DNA TGTGCCAGCAGTTTCACTCGTAATCGGAGGGCTAACACTGAAGCTTTCTTT. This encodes CASSFTRNRRANTEAFF.

This chain's CDR3 is CSVTRDRVRDGYTF. The CDR3 coding sequence is TGCAGCGTGACCCGGGACAGGGTTAGGGATGGCTACACCTTC. V usage is TRBV29-1 and J usage is TRBJ1-2; 9 nucleotides agree with TRBD1. V gave up 6 bases and J gave up 6 bases; unmatched junction bases: 11. Germline loops: CDR1 SQVTM, CDR2 ANQGSEA. This CDR3 has 14 amino acids.

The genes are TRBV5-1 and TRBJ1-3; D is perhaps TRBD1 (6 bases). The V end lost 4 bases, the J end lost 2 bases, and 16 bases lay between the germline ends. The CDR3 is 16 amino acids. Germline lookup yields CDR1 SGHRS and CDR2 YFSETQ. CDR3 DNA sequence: TGCGCCAGCAGCAAAGGGGCAGGGGAAACTGGAAACACCATATATTTT. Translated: CASSKGAGETGNTIYF.

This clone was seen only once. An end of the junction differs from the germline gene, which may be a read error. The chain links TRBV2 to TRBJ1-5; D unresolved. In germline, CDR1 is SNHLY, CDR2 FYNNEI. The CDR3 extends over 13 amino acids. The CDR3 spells CASREGSLQPQHF. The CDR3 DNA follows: TGTGCCAGCAGGGAAGGGAGTCTTCAGCCCCAGCATTTT.

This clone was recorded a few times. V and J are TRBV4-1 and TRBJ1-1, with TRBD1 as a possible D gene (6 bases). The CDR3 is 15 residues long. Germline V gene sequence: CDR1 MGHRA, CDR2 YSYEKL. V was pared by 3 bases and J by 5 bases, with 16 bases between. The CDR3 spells CASSHYRERSTEAFF. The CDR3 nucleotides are TGCGCCAGCAGCCACTACAGGGAGAGGTCGACTGAAGCTTTCTTT.

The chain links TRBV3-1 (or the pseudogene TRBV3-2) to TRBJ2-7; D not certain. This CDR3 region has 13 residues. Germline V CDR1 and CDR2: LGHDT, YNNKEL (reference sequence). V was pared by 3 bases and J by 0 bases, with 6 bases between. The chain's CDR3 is CASSQTRSYEQYF. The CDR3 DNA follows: TGTGCCAGCAGCCAGACACGCTCCTACGAGCAGTACTTC.

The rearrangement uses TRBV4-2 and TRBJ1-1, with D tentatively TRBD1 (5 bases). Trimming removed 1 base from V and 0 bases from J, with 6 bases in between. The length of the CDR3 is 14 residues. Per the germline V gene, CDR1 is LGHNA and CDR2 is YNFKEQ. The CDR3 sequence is CASSQAGLNTEAFF. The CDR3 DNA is TGTGCCAGCAGCCAAGCGGGACTGAACACTGAAGCTTTCTTT.

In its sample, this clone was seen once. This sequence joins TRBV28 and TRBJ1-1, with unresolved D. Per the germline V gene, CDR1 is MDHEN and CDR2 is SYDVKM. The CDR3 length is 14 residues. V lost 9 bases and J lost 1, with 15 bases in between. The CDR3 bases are TGTGCCAGTATAACGCATCAGAGGAACACTGAAGCTTTCTTT. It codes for CASITHQRNTEAFF.

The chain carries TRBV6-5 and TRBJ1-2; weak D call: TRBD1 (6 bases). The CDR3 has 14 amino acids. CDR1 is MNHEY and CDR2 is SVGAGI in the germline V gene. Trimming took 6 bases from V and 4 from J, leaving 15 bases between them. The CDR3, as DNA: TGTGCCAGCAGCCTCAGGGGAGAGAGCTATGGCTACACCTTC. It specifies CASSLRGESYGYTF.

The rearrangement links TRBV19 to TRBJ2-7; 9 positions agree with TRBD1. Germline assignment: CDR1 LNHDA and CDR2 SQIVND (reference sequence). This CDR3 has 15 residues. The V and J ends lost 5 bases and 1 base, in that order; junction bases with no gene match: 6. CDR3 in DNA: TGTGCCAGTAGTTCTACCGGGACAGGGTCCTACGAGCAGTACTTC. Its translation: CASSSTGTGSYEQYF. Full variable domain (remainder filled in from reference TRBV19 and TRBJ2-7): DGGITQSPKYLFRKEGQNVTLSCEQNLNHDAMYWYRQDPGQGLRLIYYSQIVNDFQKGDIAEGYSVSREKKESFPLTVTSAQKNPTAFYLCASSSTGTGSYEQYFGPGTRLTVT.

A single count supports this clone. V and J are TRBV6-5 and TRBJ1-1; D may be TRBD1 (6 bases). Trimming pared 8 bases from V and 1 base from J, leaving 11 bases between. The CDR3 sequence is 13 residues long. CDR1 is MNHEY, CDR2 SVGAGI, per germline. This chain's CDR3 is CASARQENTEAFF. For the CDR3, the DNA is TGTGCCAGCGCGCGACAGGAGAACACTGAAGCTTTCTTT.

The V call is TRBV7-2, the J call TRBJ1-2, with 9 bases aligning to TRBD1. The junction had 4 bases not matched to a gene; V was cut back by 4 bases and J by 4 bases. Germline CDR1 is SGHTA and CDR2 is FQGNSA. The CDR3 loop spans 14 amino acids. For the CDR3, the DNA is TGTGCCAGCAGCTGGAGGGGACAGGGCTATGGCTACACCTTC. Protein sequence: CASSWRGQGYGYTF.

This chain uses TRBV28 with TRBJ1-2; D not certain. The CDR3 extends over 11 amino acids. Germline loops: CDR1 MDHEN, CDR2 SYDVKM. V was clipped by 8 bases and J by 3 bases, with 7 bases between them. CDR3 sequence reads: CASGEDYGYTF. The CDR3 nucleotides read TGTGCCAGCGGGGAGGACTATGGCTACACCTTC.

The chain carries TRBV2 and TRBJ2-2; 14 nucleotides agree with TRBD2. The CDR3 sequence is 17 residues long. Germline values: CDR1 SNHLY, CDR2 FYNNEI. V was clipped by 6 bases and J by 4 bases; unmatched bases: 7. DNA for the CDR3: TGTGCCAGCAGGAAGACTAGCGGGGGGGCAGGCACCGGGGAGCTGTTTTTT. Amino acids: CASRKTSGGAGTGELFF.